Listed below are T cell receptor beta chains from one sample, sequenced in a study of blood T cell repertoires in COVID-19. Measured with immunoSEQ multiplex PCR; TCRdb has only the in-frame clones, and not every one. In the table there are some 56,000 clones, roughly 90% of which are singletons. The sample comprised peripheral blood. The receptors shown here come from a human donor in a cohort sampled during active COVID-19. The CDR3 runs from the conserved cysteine through the conserved F or W. A D gene is named only where the DNA matches it firmly. Where a row states a size, it is once, few, many or the class of an expanded clone; other rows omit it.

D gene: TRBD2
clone size: NA
V gene: TRBV5-1
J gene: TRBJ2-2
CDR3 DNA: TGCGCCAGCAGGGAGACTAGCGGGACGAGGGGGGAGCTGTTTTTT
CDR3 protein: CASRETSGTRGELFF

D gene: NA
clone size: NA
V gene: TRBV12-3/TRBV12-4
J gene: TRBJ1-4
CDR3 DNA: TGTGCCAGCAGTAGGGAGGTGAGGGAAAAACTGTTTTTT
CDR3 protein: CASSREVREKLFF

D gene: NA
clone size: NA
V gene: TRBV5-8
J gene: TRBJ2-3
CDR3 DNA: TGTGCCAGCAGCTTGGGAGGGCGCCCCGGAGATACGCAGTATTTT
CDR3 protein: CASSLGGRPGDTQYF

D gene: NA
clone size: NA
V gene: TRBV11-3
J gene: TRBJ1-4
CDR3 DNA: TGTGCCAGCAGCCCCAAGGCAGGGAGGATTGAAAAACTGTTTTTT
CDR3 protein: CASSPKAGRIEKLFF

D gene: NA
clone size: NA
V gene: TRBV6-5
J gene: TRBJ2-7
CDR3 DNA: TGTGCCAGCAGTTACTCGAGGAGGGGGCCCTACGAGCAGTACTTC
CDR3 protein: CASSYSRRGPYEQYF

D gene: TRBD2
clone size: NA
V gene: TRBV6-6
J gene: TRBJ2-1
CDR3 DNA: TGTGCCAGCAGTTACGGGGGACTAGCGGGTAACAATGAGCAGTTCTTC
CDR3 protein: CASSYGGLAGNNEQFF

D gene: TRBD1
clone size: NA
V gene: TRBV19
J gene: TRBJ1-5
CDR3 DNA: TGTGCCAGTAGACGGACAGGGAGTCAGCCCCAGCATTTT
CDR3 protein: CASRRTGSQPQHF

D gene: NA
clone size: NA
V gene: TRBV15
J gene: TRBJ2-1
CDR3 DNA: TGTGCCACCAGCAGAACCACAGGGGGGGGCAATGAGCAGTTCTTC
CDR3 protein: CATSRTTGGGNEQFF

D gene: NA
clone size: NA
V gene: TRBV3-1/TRBV3-2
J gene: TRBJ2-5
CDR3 DNA: TGTGCCAGCAGCCAGGGGCACCGAACGTCGGAGACCCAGTACTTC
CDR3 protein: CASSQGHRTSETQYF

D gene: TRBD1
clone size: NA
V gene: TRBV2
J gene: TRBJ1-4
CDR3 DNA: TGTGCCAGCAGTGATAGGGTTCAGGGGGAAGGAAAACTGTTTTTT
CDR3 protein: CASSDRVQGEGKLFF

D gene: NA
clone size: NA
V gene: TRBV7-9
J gene: TRBJ2-3
CDR3 DNA: TGTGCCAGCACCTTCGACGGGGGTGATACGCAGTATTTT
CDR3 protein: CASTFDGGDTQYF

D gene: NA
clone size: NA
V gene: TRBV6-5
J gene: TRBJ2-7
CDR3 DNA: TGTGCCAGCAGACCCCCTGCGACCATCTCGGGGGAGCAGTACTTC
CDR3 protein: CASRPPATISGEQYF

D gene: NA
clone size: NA
V gene: TRBV2
J gene: TRBJ2-7
CDR3 DNA: TGTGCCGGAGGTGGCAGGGGAGTCTACGAGCAGTACTTC
CDR3 protein: CAGGGRGVYEQYF

D gene: TRBD1
clone size: NA
V gene: TRBV2
J gene: TRBJ1-6
CDR3 DNA: TGTGCCAGCACCAGGACAGGGGGACGGAATTCACCCCTCCACTTT
CDR3 protein: CASTRTGGRNSPLHF

D gene: TRBD2
clone size: NA
V gene: TRBV10-3
J gene: TRBJ2-2
CDR3 DNA: TGTGCCATCAGTTCCGTCTCGGGACTAGCGGGGACCACCGGGGAGCTGTTTTTT
CDR3 protein: CAISSVSGLAGTTGELFF

D gene: TRBD2
clone size: NA
V gene: TRBV12-5
J gene: TRBJ2-7
CDR3 DNA: TGTGCTAGTGGTTTGGTAGCGCCTAGCGGGGGGAACGAGCAGTACTTC
CDR3 protein: CASGLVAPSGGNEQYF

D gene: NA
clone size: NA
V gene: TRBV9
J gene: TRBJ1-3
CDR3 DNA: TGTGCCAGCAGCGTAGCCGGTAGCGGGGCAGAGACTGGAAACACCATATATTTT
CDR3 protein: CASSVAGSGAETGNTIYF

D gene: TRBD1
clone size: NA
V gene: TRBV28
J gene: TRBJ2-1
CDR3 DNA: TGTGCCAGCAGTTTCGGGGACAGGGGGTATTACAATGAGCAGTTCTTC
CDR3 protein: CASSFGDRGYYNEQFF

D gene: NA
clone size: NA
V gene: TRBV5-1
J gene: TRBJ2-7
CDR3 DNA: TGCGCCAGCAGCTTCCAGGGTTCCGAGCAGTACTTC
CDR3 protein: CASSFQGSEQYF

D gene: TRBD1
clone size: NA
V gene: TRBV19
J gene: TRBJ1-2
CDR3 DNA: TGTGCCAGTAGTCCCGGGACAGGGTCAACCTATGGCTACACCTTC
CDR3 protein: CASSPGTGSTYGYTF

D gene: TRBD1
clone size: NA
V gene: TRBV6-5
J gene: TRBJ2-2
CDR3 DNA: TGTGCCAGCAGAACGGGACAGGGTGGCGGGGAGCTGTTTTTT
CDR3 protein: CASRTGQGGGELFF

D gene: NA
clone size: NA
V gene: TRBV10-1
J gene: TRBJ1-1
CDR3 DNA: TGCGCCAGCAATGCGGCGAACACTGAAGCTTTCTTT
CDR3 protein: CASNAANTEAFF

D gene: NA
clone size: NA
V gene: TRBV6-2/TRBV6-3
J gene: TRBJ2-7
CDR3 DNA: TGTGCCAGCAGTTACTCTGGGCCAACCTACGAGCAGTACTTC
CDR3 protein: CASSYSGPTYEQYF

D gene: NA
clone size: NA
V gene: TRBV30
J gene: TRBJ2-7
CDR3 DNA: TGTGCCTGGAGTCCCCTGGGAGGGGGCTACGAGCAGTACTTC
CDR3 protein: CAWSPLGGGYEQYF

D gene: TRBD1
clone size: NA
V gene: TRBV18
J gene: TRBJ2-5
CDR3 DNA: TGTGCCAGCTCACCTTTCAGGGACAGGGGTTGGGAGACCCAGTACTTC
CDR3 protein: CASSPFRDRGWETQYF

D gene: NA
clone size: NA
V gene: TRBV7-8
J gene: TRBJ2-3
CDR3 DNA: TGTGCCAGCAGCCCCGGGTATACGCAGTATTTT
CDR3 protein: CASSPGYTQYF

D gene: NA
clone size: NA
V gene: TRBV18
J gene: TRBJ1-6
CDR3 DNA: TGTGCCAGCTCGGAGCTTGCCTATAATTCACCCCTCCACTTT
CDR3 protein: CASSELAYNSPLHF

D gene: NA
clone size: few
V gene: TRBV4-1
J gene: TRBJ2-7
CDR3 DNA: TGCGCCAGCAGCCAAGAGAGCCACGGGGGGCGAAGCTCCTACGAGCAGTACTTC
CDR3 protein: CASSQESHGGRSSYEQYF

D gene: NA
clone size: NA
V gene: TRBV2
J gene: TRBJ2-2
CDR3 DNA: TGTGCCAGCAAGCCCGGGACACCAAAGAACACCGGGGAGCTGTTTTTT
CDR3 protein: CASKPGTPKNTGELFF

D gene: NA
clone size: NA
V gene: TRBV5-6
J gene: TRBJ2-1
CDR3 DNA: TGTGCCAGCAGCTTGGTGGGTTTGGGGGGTTACAGCAATGAGCAGTTCTTC
CDR3 protein: CASSLVGLGGYSNEQFF

D gene: NA
clone size: NA
V gene: TRBV30
J gene: TRBJ2-1
CDR3 DNA: TGTGCCTGGAGTGTACGAGGGGGGGAGGGGTACAATGAGCAGTTCTTC
CDR3 protein: CAWSVRGGEGYNEQFF

D gene: TRBD1
clone size: NA
V gene: TRBV7-2
J gene: TRBJ1-2
CDR3 DNA: TGTGCCAGCAGCTTAGGGGGACAGGGGCCGGGTAACTATGGCTACACCTTC
CDR3 protein: CASSLGGQGPGNYGYTF

D gene: TRBD1
clone size: NA
V gene: TRBV3-1/TRBV3-2
J gene: TRBJ1-2
CDR3 DNA: TGTGCCAGCAGCCACGGGACAGGGATGGGCTATGGCTACACCTTC
CDR3 protein: CASSHGTGMGYGYTF

D gene: TRBD1
clone size: NA
V gene: TRBV5-8
J gene: TRBJ2-3
CDR3 DNA: TGTGCCAGCAGCTTAGGGACAGGGGGCACAGATACGCAGTATTTT
CDR3 protein: CASSLGTGGTDTQYF

D gene: TRBD1
clone size: NA
V gene: TRBV4-2
J gene: TRBJ1-6
CDR3 DNA: TGTGCCAGCAGCCAAGATACAATATTAAAGACAGGGCGGAATTCACCCCTCCACTTT
CDR3 protein: CASSQDTILKTGRNSPLHF

D gene: TRBD1
clone size: NA
V gene: TRBV6-5
J gene: TRBJ1-1
CDR3 DNA: TGTGCCAGCCCCCCCCGCGACAGGGAGGAAGCTTTCTTT
CDR3 protein: CASPPRDREEAFF

D gene: NA
clone size: NA
V gene: TRBV5-1
J gene: TRBJ2-7
CDR3 DNA: TGCGCCAGCAGCTTGGAACAGCCCTACGAGCAGTACTTC
CDR3 protein: CASSLEQPYEQYF

D gene: NA
clone size: NA
V gene: TRBV10-3
J gene: TRBJ1-1
CDR3 DNA: TGTGCCATCAGGGGCGTCTACCTTGAAGCTTTCTTT
CDR3 protein: CAIRGVYLEAFF

D gene: TRBD1
clone size: NA
V gene: TRBV7-9
J gene: TRBJ1-4
CDR3 DNA: TGTGCCAGCAGCCGTGACAGGGTGGACGAAAAACTGTTTTTT
CDR3 protein: CASSRDRVDEKLFF

D gene: TRBD1
clone size: NA
V gene: TRBV7-9
J gene: TRBJ2-5
CDR3 DNA: TGTGCCAGCAGTTTTACCCGGACAGGATTGGAGACCCAGTACTTC
CDR3 protein: CASSFTRTGLETQYF

D gene: TRBD2
clone size: NA
V gene: TRBV4-1
J gene: TRBJ2-1
CDR3 DNA: TGCGCCAGCAGCCCTCAGACTAGCGGGGTTCGCAATGAGCAGTTCTTC
CDR3 protein: CASSPQTSGVRNEQFF

D gene: TRBD1
clone size: NA
V gene: TRBV15
J gene: TRBJ2-7
CDR3 DNA: TGTGCCACCAGCAGCCACTGGACAGGGTCTAGCCACGAGCAGTACTTC
CDR3 protein: CATSSHWTGSSHEQYF

D gene: TRBD1
clone size: few
V gene: TRBV27
J gene: TRBJ2-7
CDR3 DNA: TGTGCCAGCAGGCCGGACAGGCTTATCTACGAGCAGTACTTC
CDR3 protein: CASRPDRLIYEQYF

D gene: NA
clone size: NA
V gene: TRBV11-2
J gene: TRBJ2-3
CDR3 DNA: TGTGCCAGCTCCTTTAGCCCGGCGGGGGCGCGGACAGATACGCAGTATTTT
CDR3 protein: CASSFSPAGARTDTQYF

D gene: NA
clone size: few
V gene: TRBV6-5
J gene: TRBJ1-3
CDR3 DNA: TGTGCCAGCAGTTACGAGGGAAACACCATATATTTT
CDR3 protein: CASSYEGNTIYF

D gene: TRBD2
clone size: NA
V gene: TRBV7-8
J gene: TRBJ2-1
CDR3 DNA: TGTGCCAGCAGCTCAGTCGGACTAGCGGTGTACAATGAGCAGTTCTTC
CDR3 protein: CASSSVGLAVYNEQFF

D gene: TRBD2
clone size: NA
V gene: TRBV5-1
J gene: TRBJ2-3
CDR3 DNA: TGCGCCAGCAGCTATGGACTAGCGGGAGCCTTTAGCACAGATACGCAGTATTTT
CDR3 protein: CASSYGLAGAFSTDTQYF

D gene: TRBD2
clone size: NA
V gene: TRBV5-6
J gene: TRBJ2-3
CDR3 DNA: TGTGCCAGCAGCTCTGCTAGCGGCAGCACAGATACGCAGTATTTT
CDR3 protein: CASSSASGSTDTQYF

D gene: NA
clone size: NA
V gene: TRBV12-3/TRBV12-4
J gene: TRBJ2-5
CDR3 DNA: TGTGCCAGCAGCCGAGACAACCAAGAGACCCAGTACTTC
CDR3 protein: CASSRDNQETQYF

D gene: TRBD1
clone size: NA
V gene: TRBV9
J gene: TRBJ1-4
CDR3 DNA: TGTGCCAGCAGCGTAGCAGGGGGCGGTTGGGAAAAACTGTTTTTT
CDR3 protein: CASSVAGGGWEKLFF

D gene: NA
clone size: NA
V gene: TRBV3-1/TRBV3-2
J gene: TRBJ1-6
CDR3 DNA: TGTGCCAGTACGGGGGGTGGTGGTTCACCCCTCCACTTT
CDR3 protein: CASTGGGGSPLHF

D gene: TRBD1
clone size: few
V gene: TRBV4-2
J gene: TRBJ1-6
CDR3 DNA: TGTGCCAGCAGCCAAGCCACAGGGGCTGTCAATTCACCCCTCCACTTT
CDR3 protein: CASSQATGAVNSPLHF